These T cell receptor beta chains were read from a single sample in a study of T cells after yellow fever vaccination. Using its own MiXCR run on the 5' RACE reads, TCRdb lists one record per CDR3 protein. The sample consists of a few hundred thousand distinct CDR3 sequences, around 4.9% of them appearing once. The material was CD4+ T cells sorted from PBMCs, obtained on the day of the yellow fever booster vaccination. Source of these receptors: a man younger than 30 who received the YFV17D yellow fever vaccine. Both conserved end residues are part of each CDR3. A D gene is named only where the DNA matches it firmly. Size values are once, few and many counts, or a class for expanded clones, and some rows have none.

few,TRBV9,-,TRBJ2-5,TGTGCCAGCAGCGTCGACCGACAGGCCGGATTGGAGACCCAGTACTTC,CASSVDRQAGLETQYF
few,TRBV4-1,TRBD2,TRBJ2-7,TGCGCCAGCAGCCGAGAAGGACTAGCGGGGTCCTACGAGCAGTACTTC,CASSREGLAGSYEQYF
few,TRBV24-1,TRBD2,TRBJ2-1,TGTGCCACCAGTGACCCCAATAGCGGGGGTTACAATGAGCAGTTCTTC,CATSDPNSGGYNEQFF
-,TRBV7-9,-,TRBJ1-5,TGTGCCAGCAGCTCGGACCCAGGGCTGCCCCAGCATTTT,CASSSDPGLPQHF
-,TRBV7-9,TRBD1,TRBJ1-3,TGTGCCAGCAGGTCCGGGACAGGTCACTCTGGAAACACCATATATTTT,CASRSGTGHSGNTIYF
many,TRBV21-1,-,TRBJ1-2,TGTGCCAGCAGGGATGGCTACACCTTC,CASRDGYTF
-,TRBV6-6,TRBD1,TRBJ1-6,TGTGCCAGCAGCATCACAGGGGGGAGTAATTCACCCCTCCACTTT,CASSITGGSNSPLHF
-,TRBV7-3,-,TRBJ2-1,TGTGCCAGCAGCTCCCCCGGGGTTCCCCAGTTCTTC,CASSSPGVPQFF
many,TRBV5-1,TRBD1,TRBJ1-2,TGCGCCAGCAGCCCGGGACAGGGTGAGGGCTACACCTTC,CASSPGQGEGYTF
many,TRBV20-1,-,TRBJ2-4,TGCAGTGCTTATCAAGGAGCCAAAAACATTCAGTACTTC,CSAYQGAKNIQYF
many,TRBV7-2,-,TRBJ1-5,TGTGCCAGCAGCCGTTACCCCAGGGCAGCTAGCAATCAGCCCCAGCATTTT,CASSRYPRAASNQPQHF
-,TRBV4-2,-,TRBJ1-5,TGTGCCAGCAGCCACTACGACAGGACCCTCGGTCAGCCCCAGCATTTT,CASSHYDRTLGQPQHF
-,TRBV20-1,TRBD1,TRBJ2-4,TGCAGTGCTAGAGTCGGGGACAGGGGGCATTCCAAAAACATTCAGTACTTC,CSARVGDRGHSKNIQYF
-,TRBV5-5,-,TRBJ1-1,TGTGCCAGCAGCCTCCAAATGGTGAACACTGAAGCTTTCTTT,CASSLQMVNTEAFF
few,TRBV20-1,-,TRBJ2-6,TGCAGTGCTAGAGCAATAGACATAGGGGCCAACGTCCTGACTTTC,CSARAIDIGANVLTF
few,TRBV20-1,TRBD1,TRBJ2-1,TGCAGTCCAACAGGGGGCAATGAGCAGTTCTTC,CSPTGGNEQFF
many,TRBV12-3/TRBV12-4,TRBD1,TRBJ2-5,TGTGCCAGCAGTCCGACAGGGGGTTGGGAGACCCAGTACTTC,CASSPTGGWETQYF
-,TRBV7-9,-,TRBJ2-5,TGTGCCAGCAGCCTCAGGGGACGGAACCAAGAGACCCAGTACTTC,CASSLRGRNQETQYF
-,TRBV10-2,-,TRBJ1-3,TGCGCCAGCATCCGGGCGGTCTCTGGAAACACCATATATTTT,CASIRAVSGNTIYF
-,TRBV20-1,TRBD2,TRBJ2-3,TGCAGTGCCGGCCCGCCTAGCGGGGGGGCCGAGACAGATACGCAGTATTTT,CSAGPPSGGAETDTQYF
few,TRBV7-2,-,TRBJ2-2,TGTGCCAGCAGCCTGAGGGAGGAGGGCACCGGGGAGCTGTTTTTT,CASSLREEGTGELFF
-,TRBV6-5,-,TRBJ2-3,TGTACCAGCAGTTACTCCCAGAGGGGCGCAGATACGCAGTATTTT,CTSSYSQRGADTQYF
-,TRBV5-1,-,TRBJ2-6,TGCGCCAGCAGCTTGTCGACCGCAGGCGGGGCCAACGTCCTGACTTTC,CASSLSTAGGANVLTF
-,TRBV4-1,TRBD2,TRBJ2-7,TGCGCCAGCAGCCAACCGACTAGCGGGGCCTACGAGCAGTACTTC,CASSQPTSGAYEQYF
-,TRBV20-1,TRBD2,TRBJ2-7,TGCAGTGCTACACTAGCGGGGACTACCTACGAGCAGTACTTC,CSATLAGTTYEQYF
few,TRBV10-3,-,TRBJ1-2,TGTGCCATCAGTGATTCAGCGAGCTATGGCTACACCTTC,CAISDSASYGYTF
many,TRBV27,-,TRBJ1-5,TGTGCCAGCAGTTTGCGTAGCAATCAGCCCCAGCATTTT,CASSLRSNQPQHF
few,TRBV2,-,TRBJ2-7,TGTGCCAGCCCCCTATATTTTCGTTGGGACCACCTATTC,CASPLYFRWDHLF
many,TRBV3-1,-,TRBJ2-2,TGTGCCAGCAGCCACGCGTGGGGGGGCTACACCGGGGAGCTGTTTTTT,CASSHAWGGYTGELFF
many,TRBV7-2,TRBD1,TRBJ1-2,TGTGCCAGTATGAAAAAGGACAGGGACTATGGCTACACCTTC,CASMKKDRDYGYTF
-,TRBV5-1,-,TRBJ1-3,TGCGCCTACCAAGACCAGTCCGCTGGGGAAGCTGGAAACACCATATATTTT,CAYQDQSAGEAGNTIYF
-,TRBV5-6,-,TRBJ2-1,TGTGCCAGCACCCTTGCGATGGGAGATGAGCAGTTCTTC,CASTLAMGDEQFF
few,TRBV27,TRBD2,TRBJ2-3,TGTGCCAGCAGTTTCCCTTTCAGCGGGGGCACAGATACGCAGTATTTT,CASSFPFSGGTDTQYF
few,TRBV5-1,-,TRBJ1-1,TGCGCCAGCAGCTTCAGGGATCGGACTGAAGCTTTCTTT,CASSFRDRTEAFF
many,TRBV20-1,TRBD2,TRBJ2-5,TGCAGTGCTTCACAACTAGCGCGGGAGACCCAGTACTTC,CSASQLARETQYF
few,TRBV7-9,-,TRBJ1-4,TGTGCCAGCAGTCCCGGACAGTGGAAGACTAATGAAAAACTGTTTTTT,CASSPGQWKTNEKLFF
-,TRBV6-6,TRBD1,TRBJ1-1,TGTGCCAGCAGTGACCGGGACAGGGCCGATCCAACTGAAGCTTTCTTT,CASSDRDRADPTEAFF